This TCR beta chain was sequenced during a study of tumor-infiltrating lymphocytes in primary liver carcinoma. The CDR3 sequence is 13 residues long. Per germline, CDR1 SGHAT and CDR2 FQNNGV. The authors made TCR beta cDNA from roughly 480 ng total RNA with a constant-region primer. Three nested multiplex PCR rounds, a slightly modified ARM-PCR, produced the libraries for TCR beta. Amplification in the first two PCR rounds was performed using TRBV1-TRBV30 forward primers and a C-beta reverse primer for around 10 cycles each. TCRdb independently ran MiXCR on the multiplex PCR reads; one entry per CDR3 protein. The table shows 310,000 or so distinct CDR3 sequences, with less than 70% occurring only once. Unsorted whole blood yielded the blood RNA, and germline DNA was also extracted. A note on this clonotype: At one end, the junction sequence differs from germline, possibly due to a read error.

The TCR originated in a man aged 40-50 years with primary liver carcinoma and hepatitis B virus infection. Source material: peripheral blood. The rearrangement uses TRBV11-2 and TRBJ1-2; D is undetermined. The CDR3 is CVSSPSHSDDYTF. DNA for the CDR3: TGTGTCAGCAGCCCTTCCCATTCCGATGACTACACCTTC.